This TCR beta chain was documented in a study of CD8+CD57+ T cells in acquired aplastic anemia. V lost 5 bases and J lost 9; bases outside the gene matches: 13. The CDR3 consists of 16 residues. CDR3 and TCR beta VDJ profiling relied on a genomic DNA template. TCRdb used MiXCR to reprocess the reads, holding one entry per CDR3 protein. The table lists about 190,000 distinct CDR3 sequences, roughly half of them singletons. This clonotype was detected ten times or more. This chain uses TRBV12-3 or TRBV12-4 with TRBJ2-1; 10 bases line up with TRBD1. Material: sorted CD4+, CD8+, or CD8+CD57+ T cells (not recorded which) from PBMCs. The receptor was isolated from a human donor in good health, serving as a control. As DNA, the CDR3 is TGTGCCAGCAGTGACTCCCCCGGGACAGGGGTGGGTGAGCAGTTCTTC. It translates to CASSDSPGTGVGEQFF.